The 22 T cell receptor beta chains below come from one sample, sequenced in a study of blood T cell repertoires in COVID-19. Assay used: immunoSEQ multiplex PCR; TCRdb lists only in-frame clones, some missing. The sample contains about 220,000 clones, 82% of which appear only once. The specimen was PBMCs or T cells enriched from blood (not recorded which). These receptors all come from a woman aged 55-69 years who had recovered from COVID-19.

This chain joins TRBV4-1 and TRBJ1-1; TRBD1 agrees at 8 bases. This CDR3 contains 15 residues. The germline gives CDR1 MGHRA, CDR2 YSYEKL. V shed 4 bases, J shed 1 base, and the junction held 5 bases outside the gene matches. CDR3 DNA: TGCGCCAGCAGCCTTGGACAGGGTTCGAACACTGAAGCTTTCTTT. It specifies CASSLGQGSNTEAFF.

This clone was picked up many times. The V gene is TRBV7-9, the J gene TRBJ2-1, with 7 nucleotides matching TRBD1. The CDR3 covers 15 residues. Germline CDR1 SEHNR, CDR2 FQNEAQ (reference sequence). V shed 1 base and J 5 bases; nucleotides not matched to a gene: 5. This CDR3 reads CASSLVQGVNNEQFF. CDR3 DNA sequence: TGTGCCAGCAGCTTAGTGCAGGGGGTAAACAATGAGCAGTTCTTC. Using reference TRBV7-9 and TRBJ2-1 for the parts outside the CDR3, the full variable domain is DTGVSQNPRHKITKRGQNVTFRCDPISEHNRLYWYRQTLGQGPEFLTYFQNEAQLEKSRLLSDRFSAERPKGSFSTLEIQRTEQGDSAMYLCASSLVQGVNNEQFFGPGTRLTVL.

The chain couples TRBV29-1 to TRBJ1-1; D not certain. Germline CDR1 and CDR2: SQVTM and ANQGSEA. With 4 bases removed from V and 11 bases from J, the gap between germline ends came to 17 bases. The CDR3 is 12 residues long. The chain's CDR3 is CSVGPDEGWAFF. CDR3 nucleotides: TGCAGCGTTGGGCCGGACGAGGGTTGGGCTTTCTTT.

This chain uses TRBV2 with TRBJ2-2, with 7 bases aligning to TRBD2. The germline gives CDR1 SNHLY, CDR2 FYNNEI. The CDR3 has 13 amino acids. The trim removed 6 bases at V and 10 bases at J, leaving 8 bases unmatched. CDR3 coding DNA: TGTGCCAGCAGCGGAGACCGGGGGGAGGAGCTGTTTTTT. It specifies CASSGDRGEELFF.

The chain employs TRBV5-6 and TRBJ1-3, with unresolved D. CDR1 is SGHDT, CDR2 YYEEEE, per germline. The CDR3 contains 14 residues. The ends were cut back, 4 bases at V and 0 bases at J, with 8 bases in the middle. The CDR3 loop is CASSAWSSGNTIYF. CDR3 DNA: TGTGCCAGCAGCGCTTGGAGCTCTGGAAACACCATATATTTT.

The chain is built from TRBV28 and TRBJ2-3; D uncertain. V was cut by 4 bases and J by 11 bases, with 13 bases left in between. Per germline, CDR1 MDHEN and CDR2 SYDVKM. This CDR3 comprises 12 residues. The DNA of the CDR3 is TGTGCCAGCAGTTCAGACCCGGGTGGGCAGTATTTT. Protein: CASSSDPGGQYF.

The rearrangement links TRBV5-6 to TRBJ2-7; a weak D match, TRBD1 (5 bases). V dropped 0 bases and J dropped 2 bases, with 9 bases sitting between them. The V gene's germline CDR1 is SGHDT and CDR2 YYEEEE. This CDR3 has 14 residues. The CDR3 DNA is TGTGCCAGCAGCTTGGGACAGTATCCCTACGAGCAGTACTTC. Amino acid sequence: CASSLGQYPYEQYF.

The genes are TRBV29-1 and TRBJ1-2; TRBD1 matches 7 bases. Germline-derived CDR1 and CDR2 are SQVTM and ANQGSEA. V was pared by 2 bases and J by 6 bases, with 3 bases of the junction left unmatched. This CDR3 comprises 12 residues. Written as DNA, the CDR3 is TGCAGCGTTGAAAGAGGGGGCGATGGCTACACCTTC. Translated: CSVERGGDGYTF.

CDR3 in amino acids: CASSPGQPVYGYTF. The DNA for the CDR3 is TGTGCCAGCAGCCCGGGACAGCCAGTCTATGGCTACACCTTC. The J gene is TRBJ1-2, the V gene TRBV5-4; 7 nucleotides line up with TRBD1. V lost 4 bases, J lost 4 bases, and 7 bases stayed unmatched. Per germline, CDR1 SGHNT and CDR2 YYREEE (reference sequence). CDR3 length equals 14 residues. The entire variable domain, with the rest obtained from reference TRBV5-4 and TRBJ1-2, is as follows: ETGVTQSPTHLIKTRGQQVTLRCSSQSGHNTVSWYQQALGQGPQFIFQYYREEENGRGNFPPRFSGLQFPNYSSELNVNALELDDSALYLCASSPGQPVYGYTFGSGTRLTVV.

The chain combines TRBV20-1 with TRBJ1-2; 9 bases are shared with TRBD1. The length of the CDR3 is 13 residues. Germline CDR1 reads DFQATT; CDR2 reads SNEGSKA (reference sequence). With V trimmed by 3 bases and J by 4 bases, 3 bases remained unmatched. This chain's CDR3 is CSASSTGGYGYTF. DNA for the CDR3: TGCAGTGCTAGTTCGACAGGGGGCTATGGCTACACCTTC.

This clone was detected a few times. The V call is TRBV7-2, the J call TRBJ1-6, with D possibly matching TRBD1 (6 bases). Germline lookup yields CDR1 SGHTA and CDR2 FQGNSA. The CDR3 covers 15 residues. The V end was cut by 4 bases, the J end by 7 bases, with 14 bases between. The CDR3 coding sequence is TGTGCCAGCAGCTCCGGCAGGGGAATGAATTCACCCCTCCACTTT. Its protein product is CASSSGRGMNSPLHF.

This clone occurred a few times. This chain connects TRBV5-8 to TRBJ2-3; 7 bases align to TRBD2. This CDR3 is 14 amino acids long. The ends lost 1 base at V and 4 bases at J; junction bases unmatched: 3. Per germline, CDR1 SGHTS and CDR2 YDEGEE. The CDR3 DNA reads TGTGCCAGCAGCTTGAGCGGGGCCTCAGATACGCAGTATTTT. This translates into CASSLSGASDTQYF.

This clone was seen a few times. This chain joins TRBV12-5 and TRBJ1-1, with D maybe TRBD1 (5 bases). The length of the CDR3 is 14 residues. Trimming took off 6 bases at V and 4 bases at J, with 15 bases between the two ends. Germline CDR1 and CDR2: LGHNT and FRNRAP. The CDR3 DNA follows: TGTGCTAGTGGCGGGGGAGGGCGAGGCACTGAAGCTTTCTTT. It is translated as CASGGGGRGTEAFF.

V gene TRBV29-1 combines with J gene TRBJ2-3; 15 nucleotides align to TRBD2. V lost 4 bases, J lost 4 bases, and 3 bases stayed unmatched. The length of the CDR3 is 15 residues. Germline V gives CDR1 SQVTM, CDR2 ANQGSEA. The CDR3 DNA follows: TGCAGCGTTGCCCGGACTAGCGGGGGGGCAGATACGCAGTATTTT. This encodes CSVARTSGGADTQYF.

The chain couples TRBV7-2 to TRBJ2-2; TRBD2 aligns across 7 bases. In germline, CDR1 is SGHTA, CDR2 FQGNSA. Trimming at V came to 1 base and at J to 5 bases, leaving 13 bases not matched to a gene. This CDR3 spans 18 amino acids. This CDR3 reads CASSLVPFGGRPTGELFF. The CDR3, as DNA: TGTGCCAGCAGCTTAGTGCCTTTCGGCGGGAGACCTACCGGGGAGCTGTTTTTT.

The rearrangement joins TRBV7-2 to TRBJ2-5, with D perhaps TRBD1 (6 bases). CDR1 and CDR2 from the germline V gene are SGHTA and FQGNSA. CDR3 size: 14 residues. Trimming removed 3 bases at V and 8 bases at J, with 16 bases between. The DNA of the CDR3 is TGTGCCAGCAGCTTGGTGGACAGTGTAAGAACCCAGTACTTC. Residues: CASSLVDSVRTQYF.

This chain links TRBV4-2 with TRBJ1-1; D may be TRBD1 (5 bases). Germline CDR1 reads LGHNA; CDR2 reads YNFKEQ. There are 15 residues in the CDR3. V lost 1 base and J lost 4, with 13 bases in between. DNA of the CDR3: TGTGCCAGCAGCCAAGTAATAGGGGAAGTCACTGAAGCTTTCTTT. As protein: CASSQVIGEVTEAFF.

The rearrangement uses TRBV7-9 and TRBJ2-2; 8 bases line up with TRBD2. J lost 2 bases, V lost 1 base, and 3 bases had no gene match. Germline V CDR1 and CDR2: SEHNR, FQNEAQ (reference sequence). The CDR3 length is 16 residues. CDR3 sequence (DNA): TGTGCCAGCAGCTTAGTAGCGGGGCTAAACACCGGGGAGCTGTTTTTT. Its translation is CASSLVAGLNTGELFF. The variable domain in full, completed from reference TRBV7-9 and TRBJ2-2, reads DTGVSQNPRHKITKRGQNVTFRCDPISEHNRLYWYRQTLGQGPEFLTYFQNEAQLEKSRLLSDRFSAERPKGSFSTLEIQRTEQGDSAMYLCASSLVAGLNTGELFFGEGSRLTVL.

This chain connects TRBV11-2 to TRBJ2-1; D possibly corresponds to TRBD1 (5 bases). V was clipped by 6 bases and J by 1 base, with 19 bases between them. The CDR3 totals 17 residues. Germline assignment: CDR1 SGHAT and CDR2 FQNNGV. The CDR3 DNA reads TGTGCCAGCAGGTACGACTTGCGCGGACAATCCTACAATGAGCAGTTCTTC. It specifies CASRYDLRGQSYNEQFF.

The rearrangement uses TRBV10-3 and TRBJ2-3; D is perhaps TRBD2 (5 bases). Germline loops: CDR1 ENHRY, CDR2 SYGVKD. Trimming took off 6 bases at V and 6 bases at J, with 10 bases between the two ends. CDR3 length: 12 residues. Written as DNA, the CDR3 is TGTGCCATCAGGGCCGGGATTGATACGCAGTATTTT. Translating gives CAIRAGIDTQYF.

CDR3 bases: TGCGCCAGCAGCTGGGGGCAGGGGAACTATGGCTACACCTTC. Translated: CASSWGQGNYGYTF. The chain recombines TRBV5-1 with TRBJ1-2; D is possibly TRBD1 (6 bases). The CDR3 spans 14 residues. With 3 bases removed from V and 2 bases from J, the gap between germline ends came to 11 bases. CDR1 SGHRS and CDR2 YFSETQ come from the germline V gene.

V is TRBV7-2 and J is TRBJ2-5; no clear D. Germline loops: CDR1 SGHTA, CDR2 FQGNSA. V was pared by 2 bases and J by 2 bases, with 9 bases between. This CDR3 contains 14 residues. The CDR3 coding sequence is TGTGCCAGCAGCTTATTTACAGCTCAAGAGACCCAGTACTTC. Its translation is CASSLFTAQETQYF.